Shown below are 15 T cell receptor beta chains from a single sample sequenced in a study of neoadjuvant anti-PD-1 for oral cavity cancer. Assay used: immunoSEQ multiplex PCR; TCRdb lists only in-frame clones, some missing. The sample lists about 14,000 clones, about 65% occurring once. Sequencing used PBMCs, obtained before nivolumab (anti-PD-1) treatment. These receptors were obtained from a person aged 40 to 85 with oral cavity squamous cell carcinoma.

This clone was counted a single time. The chain couples TRBV27 to TRBJ2-2, with a tentative D call TRBD1 (6 bases). The CDR3 sequence is 15 residues long. Germline CDR1 MNHEY, CDR2 SMNVEV (reference sequence). Between the trimmed V and J ends, which lost 6 bases and 5 bases, there was a span of 16 bases. The CDR3 sequence: CASRLDRSSTGELFF. The CDR3, as DNA: TGTGCCAGCAGGCTAGACAGGAGCAGTACCGGGGAGCTGTTTTTT.

J is TRBJ2-1 and V is TRBV7-6; 8 nucleotides align to TRBD1. Germline V gene lookup returns CDR1 SGHVS and CDR2 FNYEAQ. The CDR3 contains 16 residues. The V and J ends lost 1 base and 8 bases, in that order; junction bases with no gene match: 10. The CDR3 DNA sequence: TGTGCCAGCAGCTTAGGACAGGGGCAGGGGCAATATGAGCAGTTCTTC. Translation gives CASSLGQGQGQYEQFF.

This clone was counted a few times. The V and J genes are TRBV2 and TRBJ1-4, with 10 bases aligning to TRBD1. Trimming cost V 6 bases and J 3 bases; bases outside gene matches: 4. The CDR3 is 15 amino acids. Germline assignment: CDR1 SNHLY and CDR2 FYNNEI. Here the CDR3 reads CASRSGQGANEKLFF. The CDR3 DNA sequence: TGTGCCAGCAGATCCGGACAGGGGGCTAATGAAAAACTGTTTTTT.

The gene calls are TRBV14 and TRBJ1-6; D unresolved. V lost 3 bases, J lost 11 bases, and 14 bases lay in between. The germline V gene has CDR1 SGHDN and CDR2 FVKESK. The CDR3 is 14 amino acids. CDR3 nucleotides: TGTGCCAGCAGCCAGTTATCAGTTGGTGCACCCCTCCACTTT. Translation: CASSQLSVGAPLHF.

V is TRBV5-1 and J is TRBJ1-3; TRBD1 might be the D (5 bases). The CDR3 is made up of 14 amino acids. Between the trimmed V and J ends, which lost 4 bases and 3 bases, there was a span of 11 bases. Germline V gene sequence: CDR1 SGHRS, CDR2 YFSETQ. CDR3 in DNA: TGCGCCAGCAGCCTCGGGACTTTTGGAAACACCATATATTTT. This translates into CASSLGTFGNTIYF.

V usage is TRBV15 and J usage is TRBJ2-2; 7 bases are shared with TRBD1. CDR1 and CDR2 from the germline V gene are LNHNV and YYDKDF (reference sequence). The CDR3 length is 15 residues. V lost 6 bases, J lost 0 bases, and 4 bases stayed unmatched. The CDR3 sequence: CATRSQGANTGELFF. The CDR3 DNA follows: TGTGCCACCAGGTCCCAGGGGGCGAACACCGGGGAGCTGTTTTTT.

The CDR3 spells CASSFGLAGGSYEQYF. The DNA of the CDR3 is TGTGCCAGCAGCTTCGGACTAGCGGGAGGGTCCTACGAGCAGTACTTC. V gene TRBV5-8 combines with J gene TRBJ2-7; 15 positions agree with TRBD2. V was pared by 2 bases and J by 1 base, with 1 base of the junction left unmatched. The CDR3 sequence is 16 residues long. The germline V gene has CDR1 SGHTS and CDR2 YDEGEE.

The chain is built from TRBV6-6 and TRBJ1-5; weak D call: TRBD1 (6 bases). Trimming removed 10 bases from V and 0 bases from J, with 16 bases in between. The CDR3 has 15 residues. Germline CDR1 reads MNHNY; CDR2 reads SVGAGI (reference sequence). The CDR3 DNA sequence: TGTGCCACCAAAAATCAGGGACATAGCAATCAGCCCCAGCATTTT. Its protein is CATKNQGHSNQPQHF.

The CDR3 reads CAARSSGSYEQYF. CDR3 sequence (DNA): TGTGCCGCACGAAGCAGCGGGTCCTACGAGCAGTACTTC. This chain uses TRBV6-6 with TRBJ2-7; TRBD2 is a possible D gene (6 bases). V was trimmed by 11 bases and J by 1 base, leaving 15 bases between them. The CDR3 length is 13 residues. Germline loops: CDR1 MNHNY, CDR2 SVGAGI (reference sequence).

V usage is TRBV6-5 and J usage is TRBJ2-5, with 7 bases aligning to TRBD1. The CDR3 contains 16 residues. The V segment lost 4 bases and the J segment 5 bases; nucleotides outside the gene matches: 13. Germline V CDR1 and CDR2: MNHEY, SVGAGI. The CDR3 DNA reads TGTGCCAGCAGTTCCCCTCGAAGGGGGCGAGGGGAGACCCAGTACTTC. Residues: CASSSPRRGRGETQYF.

V usage is TRBV27 and J usage is TRBJ2-7; D could derive from TRBD1 or TRBD2 (5 bases each). CDR1 is MNHEY and CDR2 is SMNVEV in the germline V gene (reference sequence). The CDR3 totals 14 residues. The germline V and J ends were trimmed by 4 bases and 3 bases, with 13 bases remaining between them. In DNA form, the CDR3 reads TGTGCCAGCAGTTCCCCGGGACCATTCTACGAGCAGTACTTC. As protein: CASSSPGPFYEQYF.

This clone appeared once. The V gene is TRBV10-1, the J gene TRBJ1-1; TRBD1 agrees at 12 bases. V lost 7 bases and J lost 7; bases outside the gene matches: 7. Germline CDR1 WNHNN, CDR2 SYGVQD (reference sequence). The CDR3 length is 14 residues. CDR3 amino acids: CASNRDRGLGEAFF. In nucleotides, the CDR3 is TGCGCCAGCAACCGGGACAGGGGGCTAGGTGAAGCTTTCTTT.

J is TRBJ1-1 and V is TRBV6-5; D unclear. V dropped 6 bases and J dropped 6 bases, with 11 bases sitting between them. The CDR3 consists of 12 residues. Germline V CDR1 and CDR2: MNHEY, SVGAGI. The CDR3 sequence is CASRLVGAEAFF. The CDR3 nucleotides are TGTGCCAGCAGACTTGTGGGAGCTGAAGCTTTCTTT.

This clone was seen only a few times. V gene TRBV9 combines with J gene TRBJ2-7; the D gene is possibly TRBD2 (5 bases). CDR3 length equals 14 residues. Germline V gene sequence: CDR1 SGDLS, CDR2 YYNGEE. V gave up 3 bases and J gave up 3 bases, with 13 bases separating them. The CDR3 reads CASSAGGWGYEQYF. CDR3 sequence (DNA): TGTGCCAGCAGCGCTGGCGGGTGGGGCTACGAGCAGTACTTC.

The rearrangement uses TRBV10-3 and TRBJ1-5, with D maybe TRBD1 (5 bases). This CDR3 comprises 18 residues. V shed 0 bases and J shed 0 bases, with 15 bases lying between them. Germline values: CDR1 ENHRY, CDR2 SYGVKD. This chain's CDR3 is CAISESLGGGGSNQPQHF. The CDR3 DNA is TGTGCCATCAGTGAGTCGCTTGGGGGGGGTGGTAGCAATCAGCCCCAGCATTTT.